The sequence of this T cell receptor (beta chain) was determined in a study of blood T cell repertoires in COVID-19. V was clipped by 8 bases and J by 5 bases, with 16 bases between them. CDR3 length equals 13 residues. Per germline, CDR1 MDHEN and CDR2 SYDVKM. The assay was immunoSEQ multiplex PCR, and TCRdb's table has in-frame clones only and misses some. The repertoire holds around 300,000 clones, with 70% to 90% as singletons. The sample consisted of PBMCs or T cells enriched from blood (not recorded which). The J gene is TRBJ2-7, the V gene TRBV28; D is undetermined. The TCR sequence derives from a woman aged 25 to 39 who had recovered from COVID-19. CDR3 bases: TGTGCCAGCCTCGGGTCGGCTTCTGACGAGCAGTACTTC. This encodes CASLGSASDEQYF. The full variable domain, in which reference TRBV28 and TRBJ2-7 provide the parts outside the CDR3, is DVKVTQSSRYLVKRTGEKVFLECVQDMDHENMFWYRQDPGLGLRLIYFSYDVKMKEKGDIPEGYSVSREKKERFSLILESASTNQTSMYLCASLGSASDEQYFGPGTRLTVT.